A selection of T cell receptor beta chains follows, all from one sample in a study of cytomegalovirus exposure and HLA in healthy donors. Sequencing used immunoSEQ multiplex PCR; TCRdb keeps in-frame clones, though not all of them. Of about 120,000 clones listed, roughly 62% are singletons. The sequenced sample consisted of PBMCs. The receptors derive from a man younger than 45 in good health and CMV-seropositive. Each CDR3 is given with its conserved first and last residue. D genes are given only for firm matches. The size entry is marked missing in some rows and otherwise reads once, few, many or a size class.

j_call,clone_size,v_call,cdr3_length,d_call,cdr3_aa,cdr3_nt
TRBJ2-1,NA,TRBV19,13,TRBD2,CAVEERDRSEQFF,TGTGCCGTAGAGGAGCGGGATCGAAGTGAGCAGTTCTTC
TRBJ2-7,NA,TRBV11-2,15,TRBD1,CASSLGDRVAGEQYF,TGTGCCAGCAGCTTAGGGGACAGGGTCGCGGGCGAGCAGTACTTC
TRBJ1-1,few,TRBV28,14,NA,CASSFTGSLTEAFF,TGTGCCAGCAGTTTCACAGGGTCTTTAACTGAAGCTTTCTTT
TRBJ2-2,once,TRBV9,14,NA,CASAGTTNTGELFF,TGTGCCAGCGCCGGGACAACGAACACCGGGGAGCTGTTTTTT
TRBJ1-5,NA,TRBV28,15,TRBD1,CASSSFGQGAQPQHF,TGTGCCAGCAGTTCCTTCGGACAGGGGGCCCAGCCCCAGCATTTT
TRBJ1-2,NA,TRBV11-2,16,NA,CASSLEVSPWREGYTF,TGTGCCAGCAGCTTAGAGGTTAGCCCGTGGCGTGAGGGCTACACCTTC
TRBJ2-5,NA,TRBV6-5,14,NA,CASSYPGLLETQYF,TGTGCCAGCAGTTACCCTGGACTGTTAGAGACCCAGTACTTC
TRBJ2-7,NA,TRBV5-1,13,NA,CASSLNQGLEQYF,TGCGCCAGCAGCTTGAATCAGGGACTCGAGCAGTACTTC
TRBJ1-3,NA,TRBV7-9,12,NA,CASSPGQNTIYF,TGTGCCAGCAGCCCAGGGCAAAACACCATATATTTT
TRBJ2-3,NA,TRBV7-9,15,NA,CSSSLLGSGQHTQYF,TGTTCCAGCAGCTTATTGGGGAGCGGGCAACATACGCAGTATTTT
TRBJ1-2,NA,TRBV10-2,14,NA,CASRKQDENYGYTF,TGCGCCAGCAGGAAACAGGACGAGAACTATGGCTACACCTTC
TRBJ1-5,NA,TRBV29-1,12,NA,CSVKGSNQPQHF,TGCAGCGTTAAGGGGAGCAATCAGCCCCAGCATTTT
TRBJ2-7,NA,TRBV5-6,13,NA,CASSGDRNYEQYF,TGTGCCAGCAGCGGTGACAGGAACTACGAGCAGTACTTC
TRBJ2-2,few,TRBV5-1,17,TRBD2,CASSLDGGGSNTGELFF,TGCGCCAGCAGCTTGGACGGGGGGGGATCGAACACCGGGGAGCTGTTTTTT
TRBJ2-5,NA,TRBV6-5,14,NA,CASSYIGVQETQYF,TGTGCCAGCAGTTATATCGGGGTACAAGAGACCCAGTACTTC
TRBJ2-5,NA,TRBV10-3,14,TRBD2,CAIRGSGSGETQYF,TGTGCCATCAGAGGGAGCGGGAGTGGTGAGACCCAGTACTTC
TRBJ2-7,NA,TRBV11-2,14,NA,CASSFVGSLYEQYF,TGTGCCAGCAGCTTTGTCGGGAGCCTCTACGAGCAGTACTTC
TRBJ2-1,NA,TRBV2,14,TRBD2,CASIPGLADNEQFF,TGTGCCAGCATTCCGGGACTAGCGGACAATGAGCAGTTCTTC
TRBJ1-1,NA,TRBV15,15,NA,CATSRENPTDTEAFF,TGTGCCACCAGCAGAGAGAACCCTACGGACACTGAAGCTTTCTTT
TRBJ1-1,NA,TRBV5-1,16,NA,CASSLGAGGSNIEAFF,TGCGCCAGCAGCTTGGGAGCTGGGGGGTCGAACATTGAAGCTTTCTTT
TRBJ1-2,NA,TRBV18,12,NA,CASSPSGEGYTF,TGTGCCAGCTCACCGTCAGGGGAAGGCTACACCTTC
TRBJ2-3,NA,TRBV11-3,16,TRBD2,CASSPRGGTSTDTQYF,TGTGCCAGCAGCCCCCGCGGGGGGACCTCCACAGATACGCAGTATTTT
TRBJ2-1,NA,TRBV2,14,TRBD2,CASTDVIAGSEQFF,TGTGCCAGCACGGACGTGATAGCGGGCAGTGAGCAGTTCTTC
TRBJ2-7,NA,TRBV13,15,TRBD1,CASSSIRTGEYEQYF,TGTGCCAGCAGCTCCATACGGACAGGGGAATACGAGCAGTACTTC
TRBJ2-1,NA,TRBV7-2,16,TRBD2,CASSVRVAGRSNEQFF,TGTGCCAGCAGCGTACGAGTAGCGGGAAGATCCAATGAGCAGTTCTTC
TRBJ2-3,few,TRBV7-2,13,NA,CASSLVSLDTQYF,TGTGCCAGCAGCTTAGTCTCCTTAGATACGCAGTATTTT
TRBJ2-5,NA,TRBV18,13,NA,CASSPSGIETQYF,TGTGCCAGCTCACCAAGCGGTATCGAGACCCAGTACTTC